This TCR beta chain appears in the sequencing data of a study of T cells in Graves' hyperthyroidism and ophthalmopathy (dated by TCRdb to the late 2010s). About the investigation overall: Peripheral blood samples were taken at initial diagnosis, before any treatment was given. To identify TCR V-J signatures that set the groups apart, the researchers used a discovery cohort of 100 patients, made up of 40 to 45 with Graves' ophthalmopathy and approximately 57 with stable Graves' hyperthyroidism. Prospective prediction of ophthalmopathy was tested in an independent validation cohort consisting of about 20 hyperthyroidism patients and around 16 patients who later progressed to ophthalmopathy. The 95 to 100 discovery patients were randomly divided into training and test sets at a 7:3 ratio. TCR Vbeta CDR3 sequencing of around 130 peripheral blood samples (over 40 ophthalmopathy, some 75 hyperthyroidism and roughly 17 progressor patients) is reported in the paper. After sampling, hyperthyroidism patients received methimazole starting at 30 mg daily, and ophthalmopathy patients received high-dose intravenous methylprednisolone. The study also compared thyroid tissue and blood T-cell repertoires from about 6 Graves' hyperthyroidism patients. Study-wide findings and limitations: Sample size was not statistically predetermined, and blinding of investigators to group allocation was not performed. Most expanded thyroid clonotypes (frequency above 0.001) were also detected in blood, suggesting blood repertoires may reflect thyroid immune responses. In validation, the model predicted progression to ophthalmopathy a median of about 6.8 months before onset, with approximately 68% sensitivity and nearly 75% specificity. A model built on a 13 V-J signature distinguished ophthalmopathy from stable hyperthyroidism, reaching about 89% sensitivity and under 84% specificity in cross-validation and 80%/75% in testing.

Ophthalmopathy patients had moderately to severely active disease, Clinical Activity Score of at least 3, NOSPECS grade of at least 4, and duration under 3 months. The study excluded patients with uncontrolled infections, other autoimmune diseases, pregnancy or lactation. Diagnoses relied on clinical symptoms, serum thyroxine and TRAb, thyroid ultrasound and orbital computed tomography. PBMCs were separated from under 12 ml of fresh peripheral blood using Ficoll-Paque density gradient centrifugation. Total RNA was extracted using Trizol reagent, and RNA quality was assessed on an Agilent 2100 Bioanalyzer. Worth noting for this clonotype: The clone's antigen remains unknown. No much larger clonotype is one base removed from it; base qualities were not supplied.

The TCR beta CDR3 regions were amplified from RNA transcripts. The TCR CDR3 was subjected to a first round of RT-PCR using the HTBI primer set and the Qiagen OneStep RT-PCR kit. A second multiplex PCR round built the libraries, followed by size selection and purification. Paired-end sequencing of the libraries was performed with 100 bp reads on an Illumina HiSeq2000. In the authors' own workflow: Raw data were processed with SOAPnuke, discarding reads with adapters, uncalled bases, mean Phred below 15, or no exact constant-primer or identifier match. COPE v1.2.5 was used to merge the high-quality paired reads, and each unique nucleotide sequence was defined as a clonotype. Clonotypes were aligned to IMGT TRBV, TRBD and TRBJ reference segments using MiTCR v1.1. Analysis was restricted to V-J combinations with a frequency above 0.0001, which covered approximately 99% of repertoires. The TCS score was defined as F50 (clonal expansion) divided by E x V (chaos), with BLOSUM62-based TCRdist calculated between CDR3 peptides within each V-J. Welch's t-statistics and random forest reduced fewer than 600 V-J features to around 14, which were used in a naive Bayes classifier (R e1071). Clones were called with MiXCR by TCRdb after fastp trimmed the public reads at Q25, and only in-frame beta chains were retained. Each record represents a unique CDR3 protein, reported with the most common genes and DNA among its rows. The V and J calls shown here were made by TCRdb, not taken from the authors' results. The sample data list roughly 550,000 distinct CDR3 sequences, and around 16% of these were observed just once. The ten largest clones represent roughly 29% of the sample.

Looking up the germline V gene yields CDR1 SGDLS and CDR2 YYNGEE. The CDR3 numbers 12 residues from cysteine through phenylalanine. Only the CDR3 portion is preserved as DNA: 36 bases, with reading frame beginning at the first base. A distance of 7 bases separates the germline ends of V and J, which lose 3 bases and 6 bases respectively. The specimen was blood. The clonotype was recovered from a woman in her twenties or thirties with Graves' ophthalmopathy. This receptor chain uses TRBV9 and TRBJ2-1, with the D segment identity uncertain. The CDR3 region reads CASSALSNEQFF. In nucleotide form, the sequence is TGTGCCAGCAGCGCATTATCCAATGAGCAGTTCTTC.